Listed here is a single T cell receptor beta chain. TCRdb's copy holds only in-frame clones and misses some; the assay was immunoSEQ multiplex PCR. The sample contains 150,000 to 160,000 clones, 80% to 90% of which appear only once. The trim removed 5 bases at V and 3 bases at J, leaving 6 bases unmatched. Germline CDR1 and CDR2: SGHNT and YENEEA. CDR3 length: 15 amino acids. This record belongs to a study of T cell responses to AZD1222 COVID-19 vaccine. The sample was peripheral blood, taken after recovery from COVID-19. The J gene is TRBJ1-3, the V gene TRBV11-3, with 8 bases matching TRBD1. The clonotype comes from an adult who had recovered from COVID-19. The CDR3 protein is CASSADRGLGNTIYF. CDR3 nucleotide sequence: TGTGCCAGCAGCGCCGACAGGGGCCTTGGAAACACCATATATTTT.